This TCR beta chain was retrieved from a study of Ad26.COV2.S vaccination and SARS-CoV-2 variants (dated by TCRdb to the early 2020s). The study in broad terms: Donors in the vaccine arm were drawn from COV1001, a phase I-IIa trial of Ad26.COV2.S in healthy adults that was multicentre, randomized, double-blind and placebo-controlled. Ad26.COV2.S was administered intramuscularly at a dose of 5x10^10 or 1x10^11 viral particles, either as one shot or as two shots given 56 days apart. TCRbeta repertoire sequencing was used to assess the specificity and breadth of SARS-CoV-2-reactive T cell receptors after Ad26.COV2.S vaccination. The TCR-sequenced set comprised about 32 samples: some 19 Ad26.COV2.S vaccine recipients, 5 placebo recipients and 8 SARS-CoV-2 convalescent individuals. Participants in the trial were split at random into five groups of five each, receiving low-dose or high-dose Ad26.COV2.S once or twice, or else placebo on both occasions. Investigators remained blinded to trial group allocation during experiments and outcome assessment. Here is what the overall study found, with its caveats: Ad26.COV2.S recipients had higher spike-specific TCR breadth than placebo recipients (P = 0.0014). After vaccination, substantial breadth of spike-specific CD8+ and CD4+ T cell responses was reported. Vaccine and placebo recipients had similar non-spike TCR breadth, a finding consistent with the vaccine containing only spike. It was noted by the authors that total T cell responses may have been underestimated by the TCR breadth and depth analyses. The study was not powered to compare responses between vaccine doses or regimens.

The immunoSEQ Assay was used to sequence TCRbeta CDR3 regions. After extraction, genomic DNA underwent amplification by bias-controlled multiplex PCR, followed by high-throughput sequencing. Processing in the source paper ran as follows. To quantify the absolute abundance of every unique TCRbeta CDR3 region, sequences were collapsed and filtered. T cell fraction was estimated by normalization of TCRbeta template counts to usable DNA, with usable DNA being measured through amplification of reference genes present in all nucleated cells. Repertoire TCRs were annotated as SARS-CoV-2-specific when V gene, CDR3 amino acid sequence and J gene were exactly matched to a known reactive TCR set. The reference SARS-CoV-2 TCR set was derived from MIRA and filtered for enrichment in COVID-19-positive ImmuneCODE repertoires, a step that removed public or cross-reactive TCRs. Using the MIRA antigens, annotated TCRs were further analysed by specific ORF or by position within an ORF. Depth was the summed frequency of annotated unique rearrangements, while breadth was defined as annotated unique rearrangements over total unique productive rearrangements. Group comparisons of TCR breadth used two-sided Wilcoxon rank-sum tests. The table comes from immuneACCESS by way of TCRdb, which keeps in-frame sequences with V and J called. Part of the clones is missing from these tables; in studies checked, under half for an unresolved V gene and the rest for unknown reasons. V, J and clone size reflect that table, while D and trimming were determined from the DNA. This sample comprises some 500,000 clones, roughly 87% of them detected only once. About 2.4% of the sample lies in the top ten.

The treatment or condition label of this sample denotes: about 20 received Ad26.COV2.S at low or high dose, single or two shots; 5 received placebo; per-sample allocation not given. Repertoires of vaccine and placebo recipients were sequenced from samples taken on day 63 after the first injection. Between 29 July and 7 August 2020, Cohort 1b enrolled around 24 adults aged 18-55 years at one site in Boston, USA. As a vaccine, Ad26.COV2.S was a replication-incompetent adenovirus type 26 vector that expressed a prefusion-stabilized SARS-CoV-2 spike protein derived from the original Wuhan strain. Only one count was recorded for this clone. Its recognized antigen is unknown. No base quality information exists; no much larger clone differs at one position. The CDR3, from cysteine to phenylalanine, totals 15 residues. Only the CDR3 portion is preserved as DNA: 45 bases, with reading frame beginning at the first base. The junction carries 10 bases between V and J, which are trimmed by 2 bases and 0 bases respectively. The germline V gene supplies CDR1 MNHNS and CDR2 SASEGT.

This specimen consisted of peripheral blood, obtained in a trial of Ad26.COV2.S vaccine versus placebo. The sequence was collected from a person between 18 and 65 years old who received the Ad26.COV2.S COVID-19 vaccine or a placebo. The rearranged segments are TRBV6-1 and TRBJ1-1; matching of 5 bases hints at TRBD1 as the D gene. The nucleotide sequence reads TGTGCCAGCAGTGAATGGCCGGGGCTGAACACTGAAGCTTTCTTT. The translation is CASSEWPGLNTEAFF.